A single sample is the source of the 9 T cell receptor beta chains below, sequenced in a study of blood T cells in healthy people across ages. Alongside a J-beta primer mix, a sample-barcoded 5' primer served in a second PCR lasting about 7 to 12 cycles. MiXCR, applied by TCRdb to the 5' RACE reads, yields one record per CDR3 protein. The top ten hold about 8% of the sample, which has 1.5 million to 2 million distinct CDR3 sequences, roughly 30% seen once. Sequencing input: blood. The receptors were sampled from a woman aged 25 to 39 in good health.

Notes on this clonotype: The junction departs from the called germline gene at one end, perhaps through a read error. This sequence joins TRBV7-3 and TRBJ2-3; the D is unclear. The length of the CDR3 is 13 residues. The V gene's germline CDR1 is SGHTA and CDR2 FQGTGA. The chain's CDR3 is CASGLNSPDTQYF. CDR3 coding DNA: TGTGCCAGCGGCTTGAACTCCCCAGATACGCAGTATTTT.

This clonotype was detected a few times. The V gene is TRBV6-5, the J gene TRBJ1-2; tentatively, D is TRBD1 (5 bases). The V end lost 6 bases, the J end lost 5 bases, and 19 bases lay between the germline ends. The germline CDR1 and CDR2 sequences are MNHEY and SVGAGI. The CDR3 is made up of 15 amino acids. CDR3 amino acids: CASSLQGGSPYGYTF. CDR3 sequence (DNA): TGTGCCAGCAGCCTCCAGGGTGGATCTCCTTATGGCTACACCTTC.

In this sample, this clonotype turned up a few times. CDR3 in amino acids: CASSSRGSIAGELFF. The CDR3 DNA reads TGCGCCAGCAGCTCGCGGGGGTCCATAGCCGGGGAGCTGTTTTTT. The chain employs TRBV4-1 and TRBJ2-2; TRBD2 agrees at 7 bases. In germline, CDR1 is MGHRA, CDR2 YSYEKL. Trimming removed 5 bases from V and 6 bases from J; junction bases left unmatched: 9. This CDR3 is 15 amino acids long.

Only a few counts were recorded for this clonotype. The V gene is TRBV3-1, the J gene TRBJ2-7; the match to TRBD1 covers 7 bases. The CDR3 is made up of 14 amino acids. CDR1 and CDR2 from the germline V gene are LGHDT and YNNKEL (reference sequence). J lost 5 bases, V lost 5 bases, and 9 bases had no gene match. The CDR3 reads CASSGRSQGNEQYF. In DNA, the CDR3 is TGTGCCAGCAGCGGAAGGTCACAGGGGAACGAGCAGTACTTC.

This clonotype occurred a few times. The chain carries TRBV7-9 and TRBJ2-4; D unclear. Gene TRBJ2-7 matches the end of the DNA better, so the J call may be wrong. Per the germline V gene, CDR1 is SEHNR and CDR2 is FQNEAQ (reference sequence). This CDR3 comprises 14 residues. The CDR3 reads CASSQLRDEYEQYF. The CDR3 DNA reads TGTGCCAGCAGCCAACTTAGGGATGAGTACGAGCAGTACTTC.

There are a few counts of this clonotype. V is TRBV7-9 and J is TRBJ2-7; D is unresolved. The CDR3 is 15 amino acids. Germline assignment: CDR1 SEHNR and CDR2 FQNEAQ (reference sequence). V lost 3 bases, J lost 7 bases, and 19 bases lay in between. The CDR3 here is CASSFPLPRHNEQYF. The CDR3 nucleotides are TGTGCCAGCAGCTTCCCACTTCCTCGGCACAATGAGCAGTACTTC.

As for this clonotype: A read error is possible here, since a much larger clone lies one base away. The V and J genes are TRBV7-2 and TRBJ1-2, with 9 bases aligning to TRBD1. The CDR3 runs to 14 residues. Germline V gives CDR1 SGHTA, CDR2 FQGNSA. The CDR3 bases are TGTGCCGGCAGCTCGGGGACAGGGAAAGCTGGCTACACCTTC. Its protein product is CAGSSGTGKAGYTF. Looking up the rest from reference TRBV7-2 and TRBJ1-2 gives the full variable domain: GAGVSQSPSNKVTEKGKDVELRCDPISGHTALYWYRQSLGQGLEFLIYFQGNSAPDKSGLPSDRFSAERTGGSVSTLTIQRTQQEDSAVYLCAGSSGTGKAGYTFGSGTRLTVV.

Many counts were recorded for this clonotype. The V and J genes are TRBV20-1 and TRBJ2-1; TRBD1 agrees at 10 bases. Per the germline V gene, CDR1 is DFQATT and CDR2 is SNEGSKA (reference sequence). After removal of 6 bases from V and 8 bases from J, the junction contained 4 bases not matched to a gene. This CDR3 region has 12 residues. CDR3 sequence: CSAPGTGDEQFF. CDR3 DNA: TGCAGTGCCCCTGGGACAGGGGATGAGCAGTTCTTC.

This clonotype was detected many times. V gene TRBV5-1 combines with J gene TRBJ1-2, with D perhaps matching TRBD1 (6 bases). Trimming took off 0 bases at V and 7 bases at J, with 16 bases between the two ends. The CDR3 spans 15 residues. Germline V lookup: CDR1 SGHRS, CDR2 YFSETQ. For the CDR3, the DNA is TGCGCCAGCAGCTTGGGTGGACAGATTTTGTCTGGCTACACCTTC. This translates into CASSLGGQILSGYTF.